A single sample is the source of the 11 T cell receptor beta chains below, sequenced in a study of OX40 agonist ivuxolimab in advanced cancers. TCRdb keeps only in-frame clones here, not all; method: immunoSEQ multiplex PCR. The repertoire consists of 30,000 to 35,000 clones, with 92% occurring once and the leading ten covering approximately 4%. Here the sequenced sample was CD4+ or CD8+ T cells sorted from blood, taken in a trial of the OX40 agonist ivuxolimab. Receptor source: an adult with an advanced solid tumor such as melanoma, head and neck, liver or kidney cancer.

The chain links TRBV7-2 to TRBJ1-5, with TRBD1 matching 8 bases. The germline CDR1 and CDR2 sequences are SGHTA and FQGNSA. With 5 bases clipped from V and 4 bases from J, the junction kept 4 bases outside the gene matches. CDR3 size: 14 residues. The DNA of the CDR3 is TGTGCCAGCAGCCCAGGGGGCCGTAATCAGCCCCAGCATTTT. This sequence encodes CASSPGGRNQPQHF.

J is TRBJ2-7 and V is TRBV28; no clear D. Germline CDR1 reads MDHEN; CDR2 reads SYDVKM. This CDR3 spans 14 amino acids. V was pared by 5 bases and J by 2 bases, with 13 bases between. CDR3 sequence reads: CASSTPFETYEQYF. The CDR3 DNA is TGTGCCAGCAGTACCCCCTTTGAAACCTACGAGCAGTACTTC.

The J gene is TRBJ2-5, the V gene TRBV19; D may be TRBD1 (6 bases). The DNA end is more similar to TRBJ2-7, so the J call may be wrong. From germline, CDR1 is LNHDA and CDR2 SQIVND (reference sequence). CDR3 length: 13 amino acids. The chain's CDR3 is CASRGRGTYEQYF. CDR3 nucleotides: TGTGCCAGTAGAGGCAGGGGTACCTACGAGCAGTACTTC.

This rearrangement joins TRBV11-2 to TRBJ2-7, with D perhaps given as TRBD1 or TRBD2 (5 bases each). V lost 0 bases to trimming and J lost 5 bases, with 14 bases between them. This CDR3 is built from 15 residues. Germline CDR1 is SGHAT and CDR2 is FQNNGV. For the CDR3, the DNA is TGTGCCAGCAGCTTAGAAGGGGACCTCTATAACGAGCAGTACTTC. As protein: CASSLEGDLYNEQYF.

This rearrangement joins TRBV5-8 to TRBJ1-5, with D possibly matching TRBD1 (6 bases). CDR3 length: 14 residues. Germline CDR1 is SGHTS and CDR2 is YDEGEE. With 3 bases removed from V and 8 bases from J, the gap between germline ends came to 15 bases. CDR3: CASSYGQSQEPQHF. The CDR3 DNA sequence: TGTGCCAGCAGCTACGGACAGTCTCAAGAGCCCCAGCATTTT.

The V gene is TRBV6-5, the J gene TRBJ2-7; the D gene is possibly TRBD2 (6 bases). CDR3 size: 16 residues. Germline CDR1 is MNHEY and CDR2 is SVGAGI. With 4 bases removed from V and 0 bases from J, the gap between germline ends came to 16 bases. CDR3 amino acids: CASSSRAGGSSYEQYF. CDR3 nucleotides: TGTGCCAGCAGTTCCAGGGCTGGGGGGAGCTCCTACGAGCAGTACTTC.

The chain recombines TRBV28 with TRBJ1-4, with a tentative D call TRBD1 (6 bases). CDR1 is MDHEN, CDR2 SYDVKM, per germline. V was shortened by 8 bases and J by 8 bases, with 18 bases between the two germline ends. The CDR3 is 14 residues long. This chain's CDR3 is CASGFGGQREKLFF. Here the CDR3 DNA reads TGTGCCAGCGGATTCGGGGGGCAAAGGGAAAAACTGTTTTTT.

The chain employs TRBV10-1 and TRBJ2-7, with TRBD2 identical over 12 bases. Looked up from germline, CDR1 is WNHNN and CDR2 is SYGVQD (reference sequence). The CDR3 has 16 amino acids. Trimming took 8 bases from V and 5 from J; bases not matched to a gene: 13. The CDR3 is CASATSGRPLAHEQYF. The CDR3 DNA reads as TGCGCCAGCGCGACTAGCGGGAGACCCCTGGCCCACGAGCAGTACTTC.

The chain carries TRBV2 and TRBJ2-7; the match to TRBD1 covers 10 bases. Germline V gene lookup returns CDR1 SNHLY and CDR2 FYNNEI. J lost 4 bases, V lost 6 bases, and 9 bases had no gene match. The length of the CDR3 is 15 residues. The CDR3 spells CASRGGQGSTYEQYF. The CDR3, as DNA: TGTGCCAGCAGGGGGGGACAGGGGAGTACTTACGAGCAGTACTTC.

This clone was detected once. The rearrangement uses TRBV6-4 and TRBJ2-3, with D maybe TRBD1 (7 bases). Germline V gene sequence: CDR1 MRHNA, CDR2 SNTAGT. V gave up 0 bases and J gave up 4 bases, with 11 bases separating them. This CDR3 comprises 15 residues. DNA for the CDR3: TGTGCCAGCAGTGACTCGCAGGGGGGCTCAGATACGCAGTATTTT. It encodes CASSDSQGGSDTQYF.

The V call is TRBV13, the J call TRBJ2-1; the match to TRBD1 covers 8 bases. This CDR3 comprises 12 residues. J was trimmed by 16 bases and V by 5 bases; bases with no gene match: 10. Germline V gene sequence: CDR1 PRHDT, CDR2 FYEKMQ (reference sequence). CDR3 sequence: CASSTRTGRRFF. CDR3 bases: TGTGCCAGCAGCACACGGACAGGGCGTCGATTCTTC.